This record looks at one T cell receptor (beta chain) sequence and its context. Its antigen remains unknown. The data belong to a study of OX40 agonist ivuxolimab in advanced cancers. For the study at large: Averaging about 60 years in age, with a range of about 23 to 90, the cohort was about 83% male. Patients achieving partial responses numbered three: one hepatocellular carcinoma case and two cutaneous melanoma cases. People who had prior anti-PD-1, anti-PD-L1 or anti-CTLA-4 therapy could take part, and around 40% had some.

V shed 1 base and J shed 1 base, with 9 bases lying between them. CDR1 SGHTA and CDR2 FQGTGA come from the germline V gene. The length of the CDR3 is 15 residues. General observations from the study: Low normalized T-cell clonal expansion was also seen in some nonresponders.

Using immunoSEQ multiplex PCR, the repertoire was profiled, and TCRdb retains in-frame clones only, with some absent. The sample lists about 79,000 clones, 88% occurring once. The chain recombines TRBV7-3 with TRBJ2-3; either TRBD1 or TRBD2 may fit D (5 bases each). Sequenced material: CD4+ or CD8+ T cells sorted from blood, taken in a trial of the OX40 agonist ivuxolimab. This TCR was recovered from an adult with an advanced solid tumor such as melanoma, head and neck, liver or kidney cancer. The chain's CDR3 is CASSLNRGGTDTQYF. The CDR3, as DNA: TGTGCCAGCAGCTTAAACAGAGGGGGCACAGATACGCAGTATTTT.